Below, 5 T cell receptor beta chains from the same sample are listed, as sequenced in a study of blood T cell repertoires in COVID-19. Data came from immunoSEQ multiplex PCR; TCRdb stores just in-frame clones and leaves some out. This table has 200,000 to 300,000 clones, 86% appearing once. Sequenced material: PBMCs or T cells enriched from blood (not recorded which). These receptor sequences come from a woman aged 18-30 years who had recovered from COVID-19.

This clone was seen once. CDR3 sequence (DNA): TGTGCCAGTAGTATAGATGAAGGGAGGAGGAGCAATCAGCCCCAGCATTTT. It translates to CASSIDEGRRSNQPQHF. The rearrangement links TRBV19 to TRBJ1-5; D call uncertain. The CDR3 totals 17 residues. CDR1 LNHDA and CDR2 SQIVND come from the germline V gene (reference sequence). The germline V and J ends were trimmed by 0 bases and 1 base, with 13 bases remaining between them.

The CDR3 here is CASSPRGAGAFYEQYF. The CDR3 DNA is TGTGCCAGCAGCCCCCGGGGAGCGGGAGCCTTCTACGAGCAGTACTTC. The rearrangement links TRBV11-2 to TRBJ2-7, with TRBD2 matching over 8 bases. The CDR3 has 16 residues. Germline-derived CDR1 and CDR2 are SGHAT and FQNNGV. V dropped 5 bases and J dropped 3; count of bases not matched to a gene: 12.

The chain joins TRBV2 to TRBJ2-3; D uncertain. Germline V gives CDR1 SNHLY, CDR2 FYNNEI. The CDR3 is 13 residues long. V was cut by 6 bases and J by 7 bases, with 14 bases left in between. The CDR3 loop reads CASRVLLGNTQYF. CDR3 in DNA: TGTGCCAGCAGAGTACTTCTAGGAAATACGCAGTATTTT.

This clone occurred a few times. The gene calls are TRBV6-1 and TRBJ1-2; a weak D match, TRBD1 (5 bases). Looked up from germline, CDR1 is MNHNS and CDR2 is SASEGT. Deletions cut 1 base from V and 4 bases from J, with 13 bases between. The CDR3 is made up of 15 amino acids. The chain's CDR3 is CASSEDRRDFYGYTF. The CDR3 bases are TGTGCCAGCAGTGAAGACCGGCGGGACTTCTATGGCTACACCTTC.

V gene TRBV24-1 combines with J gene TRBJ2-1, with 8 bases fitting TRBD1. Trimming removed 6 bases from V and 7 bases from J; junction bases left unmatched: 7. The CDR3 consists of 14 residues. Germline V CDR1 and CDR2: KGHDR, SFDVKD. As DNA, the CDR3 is TGTGCCACCAGTCCCGGGACAGGAGTTAATGAGCAGTTCTTC. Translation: CATSPGTGVNEQFF.